This TCR beta chain was captured by sequencing in a study of blood T cell repertoires in COVID-19. Study-level background: Collection of acute and convalescent COVID-19 samples took place in the United States, Italy and Spain. The cDNA or gDNA used as material had been derived from T cells, B-cell-depleted T cells, or PBMCs.

In the original processing: Cell counts per sample came from amplifying reference gene primers. The data were produced by immunoSEQ multiplex PCR, yet TCRdb's version contains in-frame clones alone and is incomplete. V and J calls and clone size are copied from that table; D and trimming were computed from the DNA. The sample yields approximately 160,000 clones, around four fifths seen once. This CDR3 contains 14 residues. Germline CDR1 and CDR2: WSHSY and SAAADI. V gave up 4 bases and J gave up 6 bases, with 12 bases separating them. The source is a woman of 80 years or more with acute or convalescent COVID-19. Sample: peripheral blood. The V gene is TRBV10-2, the J gene TRBJ1-4; no clear D gene. The CDR3 DNA reads as TGCGCCAGCAGTGTTTCCGGGGTTGATGAAAAACTGTTTTTT. Its protein is CASSVSGVDEKLFF.